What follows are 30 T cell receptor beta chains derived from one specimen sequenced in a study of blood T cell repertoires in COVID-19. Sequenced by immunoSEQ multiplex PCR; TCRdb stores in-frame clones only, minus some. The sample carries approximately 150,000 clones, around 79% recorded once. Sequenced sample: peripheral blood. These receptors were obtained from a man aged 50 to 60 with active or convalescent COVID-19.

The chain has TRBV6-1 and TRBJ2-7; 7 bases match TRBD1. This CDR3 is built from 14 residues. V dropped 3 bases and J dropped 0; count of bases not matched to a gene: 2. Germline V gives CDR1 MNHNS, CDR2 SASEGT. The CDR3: CASSDRGTSYEQYF. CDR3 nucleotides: TGTGCCAGCAGTGACAGGGGGACCTCCTACGAGCAGTACTTC.

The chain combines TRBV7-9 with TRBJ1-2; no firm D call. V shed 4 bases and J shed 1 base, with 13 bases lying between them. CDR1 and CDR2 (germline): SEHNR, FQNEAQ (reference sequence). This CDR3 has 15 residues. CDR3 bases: TGTGCCAGCAGCTCCCCTTATCTCCGTAACTATGGCTACACCTTC. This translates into CASSSPYLRNYGYTF.

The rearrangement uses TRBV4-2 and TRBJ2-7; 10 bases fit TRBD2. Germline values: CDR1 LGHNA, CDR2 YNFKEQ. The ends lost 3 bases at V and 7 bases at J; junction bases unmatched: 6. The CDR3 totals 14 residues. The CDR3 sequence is CASSHPGLAEEQYF. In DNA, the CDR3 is TGTGCCAGCAGCCATCCCGGACTAGCGGAGGAGCAGTACTTC.

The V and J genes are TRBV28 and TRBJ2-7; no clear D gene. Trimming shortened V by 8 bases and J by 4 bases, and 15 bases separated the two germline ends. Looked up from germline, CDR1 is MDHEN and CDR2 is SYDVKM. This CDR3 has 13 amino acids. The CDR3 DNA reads TGTGCCAGCCATTTGGCAGGTTTATACGAGCAGTACTTC. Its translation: CASHLAGLYEQYF.

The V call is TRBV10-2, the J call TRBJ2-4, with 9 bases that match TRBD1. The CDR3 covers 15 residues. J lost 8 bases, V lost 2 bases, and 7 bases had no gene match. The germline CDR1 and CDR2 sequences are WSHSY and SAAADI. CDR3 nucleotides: TGCGCCAGCAGTGAGATACAGGGGGCTTGGGACATTCAGTACTTC. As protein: CASSEIQGAWDIQYF.

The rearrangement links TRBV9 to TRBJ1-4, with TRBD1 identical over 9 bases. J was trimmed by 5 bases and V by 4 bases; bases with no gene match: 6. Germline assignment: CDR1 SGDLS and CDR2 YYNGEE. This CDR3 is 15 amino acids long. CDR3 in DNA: TGTGCCAGCAGCTCACCCGGGACAGGGAATGAAAAACTGTTTTTT. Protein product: CASSSPGTGNEKLFF.

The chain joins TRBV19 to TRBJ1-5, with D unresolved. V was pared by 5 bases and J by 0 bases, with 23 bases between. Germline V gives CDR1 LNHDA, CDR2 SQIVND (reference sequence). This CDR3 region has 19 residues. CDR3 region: CASSSPRTGESYSNQPQHF. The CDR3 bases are TGTGCCAGTAGTTCTCCTCGGACGGGAGAGTCTTATAGCAATCAGCCCCAGCATTTT. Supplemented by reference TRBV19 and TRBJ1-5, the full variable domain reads DGGITQSPKYLFRKEGQNVTLSCEQNLNHDAMYWYRQDPGQGLRLIYYSQIVNDFQKGDIAEGYSVSREKKESFPLTVTSAQKNPTAFYLCASSSPRTGESYSNQPQHFGDGTRLSIL.

In DNA form, the CDR3 reads TGTGCCAGCTCACCCTCCTTTGGGACAGCGGGGGGTCAGCCCCAGCATTTT. It encodes CASSPSFGTAGGQPQHF. The J gene is TRBJ1-5, the V gene TRBV18; the match to TRBD1 covers 7 bases. Losses at the gene ends were 3 bases for V and 6 bases for J; bases not matched to a gene: 14. This CDR3 spans 17 amino acids. The germline CDR1 and CDR2 sequences are KGHSH and LQKENI.

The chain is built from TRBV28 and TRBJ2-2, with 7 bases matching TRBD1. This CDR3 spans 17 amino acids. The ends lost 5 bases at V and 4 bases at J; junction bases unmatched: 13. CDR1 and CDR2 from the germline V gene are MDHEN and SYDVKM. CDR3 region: CASSTPTPDRVTGELFF. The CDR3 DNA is TGTGCCAGCAGTACGCCAACACCAGACAGGGTCACCGGGGAGCTGTTTTTT.

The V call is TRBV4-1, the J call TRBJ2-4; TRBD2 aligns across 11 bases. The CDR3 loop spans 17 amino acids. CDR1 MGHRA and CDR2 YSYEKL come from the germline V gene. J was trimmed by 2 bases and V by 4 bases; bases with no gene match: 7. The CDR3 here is CASSRYSGRAPKNIQYF. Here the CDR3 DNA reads TGCGCCAGCAGCCGTTATAGCGGGAGGGCCCCCAAAAACATTCAGTACTTC.

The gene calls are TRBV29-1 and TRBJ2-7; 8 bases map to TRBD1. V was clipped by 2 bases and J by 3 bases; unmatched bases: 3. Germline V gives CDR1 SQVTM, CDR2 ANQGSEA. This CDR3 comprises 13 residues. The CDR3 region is CSVERTGRYEQYF. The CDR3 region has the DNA TGCAGCGTTGAACGGACAGGGCGCTACGAGCAGTACTTC.

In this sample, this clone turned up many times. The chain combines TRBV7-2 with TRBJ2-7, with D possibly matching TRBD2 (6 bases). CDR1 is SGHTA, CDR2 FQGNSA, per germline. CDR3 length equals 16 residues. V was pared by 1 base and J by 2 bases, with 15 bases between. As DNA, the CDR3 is TGTGCCAGCAGCTTAGGTCTGGAGGGGTTCCCCTACGAGCAGTACTTC. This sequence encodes CASSLGLEGFPYEQYF.

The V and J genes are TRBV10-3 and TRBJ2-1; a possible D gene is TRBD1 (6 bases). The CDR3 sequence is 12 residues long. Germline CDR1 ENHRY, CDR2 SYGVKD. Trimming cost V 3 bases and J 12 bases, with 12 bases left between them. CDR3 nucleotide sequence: TGTGCCATCAGTGAAGCAGGGGAAGGGCAGTTCTTC. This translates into CAISEAGEGQFF.

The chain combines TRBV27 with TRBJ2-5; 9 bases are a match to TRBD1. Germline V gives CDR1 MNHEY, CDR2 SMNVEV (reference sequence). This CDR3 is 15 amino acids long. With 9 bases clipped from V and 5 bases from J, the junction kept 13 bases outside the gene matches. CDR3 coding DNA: TGTGCCAGGGGGGCGTGGACAGGGGTCCGGGAGACCCAGTACTTC. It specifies CARGAWTGVRETQYF.

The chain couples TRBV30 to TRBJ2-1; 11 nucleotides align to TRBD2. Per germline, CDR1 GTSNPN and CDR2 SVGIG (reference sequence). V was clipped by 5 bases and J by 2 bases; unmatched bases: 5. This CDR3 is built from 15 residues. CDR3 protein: CAWGSGRAAYNEQFF. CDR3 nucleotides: TGTGCCTGGGGTAGCGGGAGGGCGGCCTACAATGAGCAGTTCTTC.

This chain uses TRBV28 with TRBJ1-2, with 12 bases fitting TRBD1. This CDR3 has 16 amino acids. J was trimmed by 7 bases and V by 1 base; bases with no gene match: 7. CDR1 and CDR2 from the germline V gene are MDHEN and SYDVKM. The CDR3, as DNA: TGTGCCAGCAGTTTATCGGGACAGGGGGCTTTAATTGGCTACACCTTC. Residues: CASSLSGQGALIGYTF.

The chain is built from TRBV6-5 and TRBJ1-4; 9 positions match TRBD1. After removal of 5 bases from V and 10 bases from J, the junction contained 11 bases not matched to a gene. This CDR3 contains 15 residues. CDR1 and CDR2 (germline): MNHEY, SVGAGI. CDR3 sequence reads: CASSPPGTGWAKLFF. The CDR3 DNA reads TGTGCCAGCAGTCCACCCGGGACAGGGTGGGCAAAACTGTTTTTT.

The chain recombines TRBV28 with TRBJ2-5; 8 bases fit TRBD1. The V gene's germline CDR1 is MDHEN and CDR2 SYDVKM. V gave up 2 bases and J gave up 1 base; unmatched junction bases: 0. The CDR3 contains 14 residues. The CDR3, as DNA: TGTGCCAGCAGTTTAGACAGGGGCCAAGAGACCCAGTACTTC. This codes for CASSLDRGQETQYF. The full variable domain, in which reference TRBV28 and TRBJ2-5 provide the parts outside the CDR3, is DVKVTQSSRYLVKRTGEKVFLECVQDMDHENMFWYRQDPGLGLRLIYFSYDVKMKEKGDIPEGYSVSREKKERFSLILESASTNQTSMYLCASSLDRGQETQYFGPGTRLLVL.

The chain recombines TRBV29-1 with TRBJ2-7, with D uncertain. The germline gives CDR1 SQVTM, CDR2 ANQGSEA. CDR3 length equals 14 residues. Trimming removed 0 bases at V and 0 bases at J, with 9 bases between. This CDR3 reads CSVEETRSSYEQYF. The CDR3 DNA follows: TGCAGCGTTGAAGAAACTCGAAGCTCCTACGAGCAGTACTTC.

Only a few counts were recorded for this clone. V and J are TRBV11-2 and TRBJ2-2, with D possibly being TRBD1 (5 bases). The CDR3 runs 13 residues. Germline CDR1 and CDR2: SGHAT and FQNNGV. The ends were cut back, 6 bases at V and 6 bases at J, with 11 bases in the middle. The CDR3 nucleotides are TGTGCCAGCAGTAGGGGCCGGTCCGGGGAGCTGTTTTTT. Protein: CASSRGRSGELFF.

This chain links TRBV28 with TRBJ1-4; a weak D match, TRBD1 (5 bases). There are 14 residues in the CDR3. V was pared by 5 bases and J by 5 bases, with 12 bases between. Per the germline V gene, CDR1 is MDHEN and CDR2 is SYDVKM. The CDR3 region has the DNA TGTGCCAGCAGTGAACACCGGGGGAATGAAAAACTGTTTTTT. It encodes CASSEHRGNEKLFF.

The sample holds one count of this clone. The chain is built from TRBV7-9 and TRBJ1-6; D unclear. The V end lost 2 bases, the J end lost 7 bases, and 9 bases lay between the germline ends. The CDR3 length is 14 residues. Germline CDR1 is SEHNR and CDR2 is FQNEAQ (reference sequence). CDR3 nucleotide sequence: TGTGCCAGCAGCTTATTGGAGATCAATTCACCCCTCCACTTT. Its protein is CASSLLEINSPLHF.

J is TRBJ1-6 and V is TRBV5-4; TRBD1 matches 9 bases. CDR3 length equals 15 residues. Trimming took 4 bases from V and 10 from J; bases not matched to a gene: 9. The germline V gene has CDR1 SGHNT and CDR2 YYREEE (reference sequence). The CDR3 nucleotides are TGTGCCAGCAGCCCCAGACAGGGGGTAGGGTCACCCCTCCACTTT. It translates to CASSPRQGVGSPLHF.

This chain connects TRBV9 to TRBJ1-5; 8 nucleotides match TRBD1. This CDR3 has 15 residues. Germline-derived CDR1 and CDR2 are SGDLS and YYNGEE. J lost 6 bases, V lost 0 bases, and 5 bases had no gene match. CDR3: CASSVGTGNSQPQHF. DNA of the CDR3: TGTGCCAGCAGCGTAGGGACAGGGAATTCTCAGCCCCAGCATTTT.

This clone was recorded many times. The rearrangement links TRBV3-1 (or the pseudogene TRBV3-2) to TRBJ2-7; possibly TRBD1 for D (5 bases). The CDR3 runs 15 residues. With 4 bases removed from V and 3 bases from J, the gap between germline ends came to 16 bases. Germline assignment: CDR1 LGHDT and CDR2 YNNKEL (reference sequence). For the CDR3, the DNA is TGTGCCAGCAGCCCCGAAGGCGCAGGGTTCTACGAGCAGTACTTC. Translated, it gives CASSPEGAGFYEQYF.

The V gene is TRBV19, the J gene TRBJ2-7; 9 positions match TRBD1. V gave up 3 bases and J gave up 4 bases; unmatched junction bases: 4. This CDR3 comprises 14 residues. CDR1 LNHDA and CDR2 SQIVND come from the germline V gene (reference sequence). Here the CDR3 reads CASSILQGAYEQYF. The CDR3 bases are TGTGCCAGTAGTATTCTACAGGGGGCGTACGAGCAGTACTTC. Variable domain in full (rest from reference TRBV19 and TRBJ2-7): DGGITQSPKYLFRKEGQNVTLSCEQNLNHDAMYWYRQDPGQGLRLIYYSQIVNDFQKGDIAEGYSVSREKKESFPLTVTSAQKNPTAFYLCASSILQGAYEQYFGPGTRLTVT.

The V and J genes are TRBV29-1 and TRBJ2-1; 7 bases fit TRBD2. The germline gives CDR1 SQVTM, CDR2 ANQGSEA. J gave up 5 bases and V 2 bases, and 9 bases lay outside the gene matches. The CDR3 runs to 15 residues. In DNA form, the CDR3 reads TGCAGCGTTGAATTCGAAGGCCTAGCGGACAATGAGCAGTTCTTC. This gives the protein CSVEFEGLADNEQFF.

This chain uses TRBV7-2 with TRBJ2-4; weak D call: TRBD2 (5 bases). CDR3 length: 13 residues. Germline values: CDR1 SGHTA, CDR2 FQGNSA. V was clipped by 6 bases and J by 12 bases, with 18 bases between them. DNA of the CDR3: TGTGCCAGCAGTCTATCCCCCGGGATACCTCAGTACTTC. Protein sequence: CASSLSPGIPQYF.

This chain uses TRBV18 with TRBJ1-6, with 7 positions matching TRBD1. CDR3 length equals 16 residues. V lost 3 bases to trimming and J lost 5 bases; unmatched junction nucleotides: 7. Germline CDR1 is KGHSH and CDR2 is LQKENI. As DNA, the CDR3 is TGTGCCAGCTCACCGCCTCCGGGACAGAATAATTCACCCCTCCACTTT. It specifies CASSPPPGQNNSPLHF.

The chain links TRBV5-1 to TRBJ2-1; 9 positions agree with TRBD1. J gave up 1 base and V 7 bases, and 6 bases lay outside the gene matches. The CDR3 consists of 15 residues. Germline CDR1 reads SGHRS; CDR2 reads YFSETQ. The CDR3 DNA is TGCGCCAGCTTGGACGGGACAGGGTCCTACAATGAGCAGTTCTTC. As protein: CASLDGTGSYNEQFF.